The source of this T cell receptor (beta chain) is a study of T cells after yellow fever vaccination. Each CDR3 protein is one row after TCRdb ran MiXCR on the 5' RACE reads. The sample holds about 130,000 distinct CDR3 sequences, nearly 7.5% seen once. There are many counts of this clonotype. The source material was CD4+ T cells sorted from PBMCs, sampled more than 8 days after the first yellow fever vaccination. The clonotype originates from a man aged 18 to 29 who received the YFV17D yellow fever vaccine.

CDR3 coding DNA: TGTGCCAGGAAGAGACTAGCCAAAAACATTCAGTACTTC. Amino acids: CARKRLAKNIQYF. V is TRBV28 and J is TRBJ2-4, with D uncertain. V shed 9 bases and J shed 0 bases, with 9 bases lying between them. The CDR3 length is 13 residues. The germline V gene has CDR1 MDHEN and CDR2 SYDVKM.